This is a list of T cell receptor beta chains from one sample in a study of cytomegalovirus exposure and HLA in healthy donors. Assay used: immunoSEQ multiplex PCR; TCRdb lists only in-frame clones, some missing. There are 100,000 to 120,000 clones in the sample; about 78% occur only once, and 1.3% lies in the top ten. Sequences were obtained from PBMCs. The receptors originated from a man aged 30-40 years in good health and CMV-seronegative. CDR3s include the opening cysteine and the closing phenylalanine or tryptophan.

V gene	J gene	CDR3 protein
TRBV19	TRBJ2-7	CASTSRATGVYEQYF
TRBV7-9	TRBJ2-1	CASRTTAREQFF
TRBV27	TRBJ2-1	CASGLAGGEQFF
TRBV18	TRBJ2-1	CASSPTKAGLFNEQFF
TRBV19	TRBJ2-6	CASSIEETGISGANVLTF
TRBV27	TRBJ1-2	CASSLGDRADGYTF
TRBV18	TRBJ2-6	CASSPRQGATSGANVLTF
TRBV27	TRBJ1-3	CASSPTPGTGASGNTIYF
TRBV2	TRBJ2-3	CASARDKFTDTQYF
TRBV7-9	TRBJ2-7	CASSRLAGHGEQYF
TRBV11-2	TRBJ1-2	CASSSLFGQGLSGYTF
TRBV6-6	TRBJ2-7	CASSYGKLTSAGEQYF
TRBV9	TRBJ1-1	CASSPRAGGEAFF
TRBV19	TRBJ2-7	CASSITGQGYEQYF
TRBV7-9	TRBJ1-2	CASGVGYGYTF
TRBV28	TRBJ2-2	CASSPFQAGELFF
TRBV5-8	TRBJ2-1	CASSLVGQRHNEQFF
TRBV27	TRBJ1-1	CASSDREPTEAFF
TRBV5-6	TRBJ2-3	CASSLLSGSSTDTQYF
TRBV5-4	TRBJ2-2	CASSSGVTGELFF
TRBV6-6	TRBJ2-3	CASSHNREGTDTQYF
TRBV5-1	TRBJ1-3	CASRSTGTGNTIYF
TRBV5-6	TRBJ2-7	CASTHSQGMSYEQYF
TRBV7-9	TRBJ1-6	CASGQGSPLHF
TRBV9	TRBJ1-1	CASSATMNTEAFF
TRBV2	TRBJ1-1	CASRDRDRIYEAFF
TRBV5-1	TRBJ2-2	CASCGTALAGELFF
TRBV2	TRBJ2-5	CASSESLAGQETQYF
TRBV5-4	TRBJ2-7	CASSPPHRDREQYF
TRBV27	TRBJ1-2	CASSFNQGGGYTF
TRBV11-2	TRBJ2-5	CASSLRRADDRYQETQYF
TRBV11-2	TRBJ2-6	CASSLDFYGEPSGANVLTF
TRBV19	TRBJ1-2	CASSMFSATGRSYTF
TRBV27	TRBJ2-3	CASSLLGLRGGTDTQYF
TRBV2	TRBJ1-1	CASSEEFDRAAFF
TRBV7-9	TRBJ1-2	CASSTMGGEGLRGYTF
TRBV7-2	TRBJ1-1	CASSPDMTNSEAFF
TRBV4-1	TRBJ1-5	CASSQGGGVDSNQPQHF
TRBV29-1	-	CSVAKGGRGGSYEQYF
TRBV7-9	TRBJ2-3	CASSSSRQGISTDTQYF
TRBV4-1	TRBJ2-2	CASSQEGRASTGELFF
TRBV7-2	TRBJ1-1	CASLGAATLNTEAFF
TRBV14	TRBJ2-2	CASSQDGQGVYRYNTGELFF
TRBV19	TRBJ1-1	CASSNQGAANTEAFF
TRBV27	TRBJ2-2	CASSIRDRGRGNTGELFF
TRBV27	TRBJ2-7	CASSFSSGDYEQYF
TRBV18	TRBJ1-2	CASSPPGQGDGYTF
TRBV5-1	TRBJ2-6	CASSLSGTAVSGANVLTF
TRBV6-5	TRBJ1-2	CASKDSSLNYGYTF
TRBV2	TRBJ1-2	CASSEITLGGYTF